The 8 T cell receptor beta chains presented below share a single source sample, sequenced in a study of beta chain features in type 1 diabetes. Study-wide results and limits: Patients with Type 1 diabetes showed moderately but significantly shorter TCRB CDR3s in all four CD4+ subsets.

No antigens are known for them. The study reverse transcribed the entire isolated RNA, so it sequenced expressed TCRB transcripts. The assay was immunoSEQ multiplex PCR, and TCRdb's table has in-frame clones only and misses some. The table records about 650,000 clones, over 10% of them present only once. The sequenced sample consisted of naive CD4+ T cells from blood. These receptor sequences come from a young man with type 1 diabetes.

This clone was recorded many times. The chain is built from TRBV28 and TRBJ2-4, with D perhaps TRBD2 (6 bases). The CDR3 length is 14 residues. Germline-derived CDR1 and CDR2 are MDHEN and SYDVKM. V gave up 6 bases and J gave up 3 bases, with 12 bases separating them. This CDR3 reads CASSWRRGKNIQYF. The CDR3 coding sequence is TGTGCCAGCAGCTGGCGGAGGGGCAAAAACATTCAGTACTTC.

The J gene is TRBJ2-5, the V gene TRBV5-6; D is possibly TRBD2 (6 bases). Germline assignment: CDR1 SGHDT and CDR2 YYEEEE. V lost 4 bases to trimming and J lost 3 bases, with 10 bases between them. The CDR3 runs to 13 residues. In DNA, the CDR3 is TGTGCCAGCAGCGCTCGCGGGAAAGAGACCCAGTACTTC. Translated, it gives CASSARGKETQYF.

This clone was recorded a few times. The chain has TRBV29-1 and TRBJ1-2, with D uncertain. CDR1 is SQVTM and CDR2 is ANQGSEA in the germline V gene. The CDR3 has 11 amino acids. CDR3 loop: CGRADNYGYTF. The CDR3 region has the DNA TGCGGTCGGGCGGATAACTATGGCTACACCTTC. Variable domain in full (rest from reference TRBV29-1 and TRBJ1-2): SAVISQKPSRDICQRGTSLTIQCQVDSQVTMMFWYRQQPGQSLTLIATANQGSEATYESGFVIDKFPISRPNLTFSTLTVSNMSPEDSSIYLCGRADNYGYTFGSGTRLTVV.

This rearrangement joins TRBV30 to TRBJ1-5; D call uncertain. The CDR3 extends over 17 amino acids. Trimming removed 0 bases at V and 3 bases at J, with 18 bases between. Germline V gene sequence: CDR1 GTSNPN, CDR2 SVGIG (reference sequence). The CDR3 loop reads CAWSVGGGNFFNQPQHF. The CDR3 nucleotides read TGTGCCTGGAGTGTCGGAGGCGGAAATTTCTTCAATCAGCCCCAGCATTTT.

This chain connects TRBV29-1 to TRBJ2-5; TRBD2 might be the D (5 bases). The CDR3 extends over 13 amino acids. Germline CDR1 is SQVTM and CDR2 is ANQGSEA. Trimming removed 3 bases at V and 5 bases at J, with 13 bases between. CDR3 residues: CSVERYREETQYF. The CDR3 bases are TGCAGCGTTGAGAGGTATAGGGAGGAGACCCAGTACTTC.

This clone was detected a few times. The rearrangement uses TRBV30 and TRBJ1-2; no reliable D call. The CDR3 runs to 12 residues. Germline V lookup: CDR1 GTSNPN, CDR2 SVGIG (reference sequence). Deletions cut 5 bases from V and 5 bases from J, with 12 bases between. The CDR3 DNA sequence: TGTGCCTGGGGGAGTGGAGGATATGGCTACACCTTC. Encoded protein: CAWGSGGYGYTF.

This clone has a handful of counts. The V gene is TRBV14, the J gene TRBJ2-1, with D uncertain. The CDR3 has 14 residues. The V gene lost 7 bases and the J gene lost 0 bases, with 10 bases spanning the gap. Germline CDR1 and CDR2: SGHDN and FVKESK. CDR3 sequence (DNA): TGTGCCAGCAATGGGATGGGCTCCTACAATGAGCAGTTCTTC. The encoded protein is CASNGMGSYNEQFF. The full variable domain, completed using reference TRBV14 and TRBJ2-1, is EAGVTQFPSHSVIEKGQTVTLRCDPISGHDNLYWYRRVMGKEIKFLLHFVKESKQDESGMPNNRFLAERTGGTYSTLKVQPAELEDSGVYFCASNGMGSYNEQFFGPGTRLTVL.

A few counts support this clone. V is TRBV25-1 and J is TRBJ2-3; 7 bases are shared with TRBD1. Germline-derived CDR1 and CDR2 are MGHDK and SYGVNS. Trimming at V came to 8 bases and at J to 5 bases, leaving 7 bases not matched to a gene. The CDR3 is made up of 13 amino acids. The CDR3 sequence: CASVDRVVDTQYF. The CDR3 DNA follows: TGTGCCAGCGTCGACAGGGTGGTAGATACGCAGTATTTT. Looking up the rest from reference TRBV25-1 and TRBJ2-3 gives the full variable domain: EADIYQTPRYLVIGTGKKITLECSQTMGHDKMYWYQQDPGMELHLIHYSYGVNSTEKGDLSSESTVSRIRTEHFPLTLESARPSHTSQYLCASVDRVVDTQYFGPGTRLTVL.